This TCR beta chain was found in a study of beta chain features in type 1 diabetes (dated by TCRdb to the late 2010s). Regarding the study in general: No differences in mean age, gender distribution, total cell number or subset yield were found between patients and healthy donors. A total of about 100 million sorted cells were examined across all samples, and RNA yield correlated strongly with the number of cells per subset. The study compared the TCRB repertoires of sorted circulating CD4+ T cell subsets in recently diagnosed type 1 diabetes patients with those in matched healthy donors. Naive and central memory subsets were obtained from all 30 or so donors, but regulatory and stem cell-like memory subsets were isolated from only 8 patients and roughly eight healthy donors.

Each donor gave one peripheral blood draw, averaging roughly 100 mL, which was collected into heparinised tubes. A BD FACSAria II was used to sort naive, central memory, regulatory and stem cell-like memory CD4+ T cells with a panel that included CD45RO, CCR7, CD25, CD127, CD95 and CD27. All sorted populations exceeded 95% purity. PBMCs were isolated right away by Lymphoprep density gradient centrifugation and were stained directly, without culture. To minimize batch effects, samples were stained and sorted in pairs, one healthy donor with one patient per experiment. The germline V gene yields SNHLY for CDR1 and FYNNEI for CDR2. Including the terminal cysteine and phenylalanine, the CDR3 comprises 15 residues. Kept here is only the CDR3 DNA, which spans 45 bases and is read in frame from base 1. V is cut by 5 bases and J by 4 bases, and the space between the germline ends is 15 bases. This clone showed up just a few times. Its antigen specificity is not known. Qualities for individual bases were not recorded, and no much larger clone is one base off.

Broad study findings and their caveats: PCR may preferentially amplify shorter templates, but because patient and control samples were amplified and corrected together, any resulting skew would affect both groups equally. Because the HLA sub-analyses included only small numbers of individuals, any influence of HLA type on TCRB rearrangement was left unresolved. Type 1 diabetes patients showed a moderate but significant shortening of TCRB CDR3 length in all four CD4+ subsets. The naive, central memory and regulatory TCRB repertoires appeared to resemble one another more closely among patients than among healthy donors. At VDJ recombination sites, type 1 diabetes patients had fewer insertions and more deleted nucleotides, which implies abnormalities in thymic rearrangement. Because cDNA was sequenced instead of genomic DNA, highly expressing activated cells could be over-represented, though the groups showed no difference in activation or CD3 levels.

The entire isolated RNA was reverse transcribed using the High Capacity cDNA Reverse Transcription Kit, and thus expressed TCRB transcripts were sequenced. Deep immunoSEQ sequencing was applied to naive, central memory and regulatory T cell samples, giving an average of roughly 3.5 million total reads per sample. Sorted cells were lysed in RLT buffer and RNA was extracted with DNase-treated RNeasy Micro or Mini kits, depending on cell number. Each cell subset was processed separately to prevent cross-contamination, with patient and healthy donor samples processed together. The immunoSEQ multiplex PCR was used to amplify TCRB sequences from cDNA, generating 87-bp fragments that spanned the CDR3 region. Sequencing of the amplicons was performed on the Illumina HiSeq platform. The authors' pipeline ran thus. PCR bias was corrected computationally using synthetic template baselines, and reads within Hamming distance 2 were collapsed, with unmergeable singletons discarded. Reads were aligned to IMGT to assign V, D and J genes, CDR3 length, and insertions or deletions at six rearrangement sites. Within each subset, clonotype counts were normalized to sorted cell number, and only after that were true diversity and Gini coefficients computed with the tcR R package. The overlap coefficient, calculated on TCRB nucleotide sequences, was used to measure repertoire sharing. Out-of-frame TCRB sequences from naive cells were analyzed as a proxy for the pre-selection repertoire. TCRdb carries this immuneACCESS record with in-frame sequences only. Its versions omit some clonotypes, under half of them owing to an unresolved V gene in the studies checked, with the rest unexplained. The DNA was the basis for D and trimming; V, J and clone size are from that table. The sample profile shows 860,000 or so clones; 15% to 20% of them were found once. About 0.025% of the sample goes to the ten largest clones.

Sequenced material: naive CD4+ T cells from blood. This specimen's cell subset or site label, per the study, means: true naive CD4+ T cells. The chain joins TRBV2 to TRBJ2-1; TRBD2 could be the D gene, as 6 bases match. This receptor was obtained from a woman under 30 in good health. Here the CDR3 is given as CASSSRRREYNEQFF. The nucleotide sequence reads TGTGCCAGCAGTAGTAGGAGGAGGGAATACAATGAGCAGTTCTTC.